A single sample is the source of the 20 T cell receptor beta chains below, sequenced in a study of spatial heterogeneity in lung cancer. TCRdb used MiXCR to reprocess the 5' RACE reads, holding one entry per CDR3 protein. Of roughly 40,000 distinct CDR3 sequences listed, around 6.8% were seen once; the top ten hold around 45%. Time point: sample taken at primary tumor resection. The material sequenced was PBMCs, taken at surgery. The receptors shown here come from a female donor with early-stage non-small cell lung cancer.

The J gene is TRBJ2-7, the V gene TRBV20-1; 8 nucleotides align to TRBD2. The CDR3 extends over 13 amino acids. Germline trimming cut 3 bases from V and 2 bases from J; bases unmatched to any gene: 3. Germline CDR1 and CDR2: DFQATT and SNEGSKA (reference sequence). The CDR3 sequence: CSARGAGAYEQYF. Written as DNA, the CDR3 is TGCAGTGCTAGGGGAGCGGGGGCCTACGAGCAGTACTTC.

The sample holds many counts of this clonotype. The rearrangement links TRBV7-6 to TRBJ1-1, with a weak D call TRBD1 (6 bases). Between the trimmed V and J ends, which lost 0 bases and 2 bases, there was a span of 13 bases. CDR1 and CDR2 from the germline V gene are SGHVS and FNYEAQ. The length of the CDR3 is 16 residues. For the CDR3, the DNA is TGTGCCAGCAGCTTAGCAGCCGGACAGCTTAACACTGAAGCTTTCTTT. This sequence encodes CASSLAAGQLNTEAFF.

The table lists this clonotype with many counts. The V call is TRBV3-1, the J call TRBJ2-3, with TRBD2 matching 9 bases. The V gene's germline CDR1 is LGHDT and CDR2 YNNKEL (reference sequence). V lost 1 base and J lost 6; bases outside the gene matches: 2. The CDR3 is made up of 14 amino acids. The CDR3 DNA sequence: TGTGCCAGCAGCCAAGTAGCGGGGGAGGATACGCAGTATTTT. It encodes CASSQVAGEDTQYF.

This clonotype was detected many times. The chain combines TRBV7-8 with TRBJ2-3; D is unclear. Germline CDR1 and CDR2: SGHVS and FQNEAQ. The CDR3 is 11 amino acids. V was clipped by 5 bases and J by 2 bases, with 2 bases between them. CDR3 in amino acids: CASSTTDTQYF. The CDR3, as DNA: TGTGCCAGCAGCACCACAGATACGCAGTATTTT. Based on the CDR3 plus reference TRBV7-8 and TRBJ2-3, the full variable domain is GAGVSQSPRYKVAKRGQDVALRCDPISGHVSLFWYQQALGQGPEFLTYFQNEAQLDKSGLPSDRFFAERPEGSVSTLKIQRTQQEDSAVYLCASSTTDTQYFGPGTRLTVL.

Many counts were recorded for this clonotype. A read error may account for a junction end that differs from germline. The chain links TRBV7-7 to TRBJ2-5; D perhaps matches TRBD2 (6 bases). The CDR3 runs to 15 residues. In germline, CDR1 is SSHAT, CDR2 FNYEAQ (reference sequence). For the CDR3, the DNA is TGTGCTAGCACCCAAAGTGCGGGGACCCAAGAGACCCAGTACTTC. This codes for CASTQSAGTQETQYF.

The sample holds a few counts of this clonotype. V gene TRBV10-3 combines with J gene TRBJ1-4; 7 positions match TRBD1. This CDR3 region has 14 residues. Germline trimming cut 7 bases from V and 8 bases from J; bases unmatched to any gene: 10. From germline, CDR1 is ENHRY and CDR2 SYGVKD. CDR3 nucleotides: TGTGCCATCAAAGCCGACAGGGTCGGGGAAAAACTGTTTTTT. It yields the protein CAIKADRVGEKLFF.

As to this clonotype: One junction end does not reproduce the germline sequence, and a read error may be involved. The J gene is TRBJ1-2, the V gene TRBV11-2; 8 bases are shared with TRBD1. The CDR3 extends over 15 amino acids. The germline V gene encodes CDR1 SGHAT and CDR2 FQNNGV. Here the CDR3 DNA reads TGTACCAGCAGCTCCGGACAGGGACTGTCTTATGGCTACACCTTC. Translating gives CTSSSGQGLSYGYTF.

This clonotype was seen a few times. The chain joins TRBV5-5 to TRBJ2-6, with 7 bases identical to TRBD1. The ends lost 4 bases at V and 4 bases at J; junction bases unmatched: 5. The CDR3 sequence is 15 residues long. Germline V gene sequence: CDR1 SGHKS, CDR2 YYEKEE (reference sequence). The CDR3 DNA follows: TGTGCCAGCAGCACAGACAGGGCCGGGGCCAACGTCCTGACTTTC. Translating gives CASSTDRAGANVLTF.

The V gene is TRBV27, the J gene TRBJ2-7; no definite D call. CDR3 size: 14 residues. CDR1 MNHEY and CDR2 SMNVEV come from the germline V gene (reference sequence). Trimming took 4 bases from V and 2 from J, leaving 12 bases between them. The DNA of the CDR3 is TGTGCCAGCAGTTCGCCCCTGTTACCCTACGAGCAGTACTTC. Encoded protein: CASSSPLLPYEQYF.

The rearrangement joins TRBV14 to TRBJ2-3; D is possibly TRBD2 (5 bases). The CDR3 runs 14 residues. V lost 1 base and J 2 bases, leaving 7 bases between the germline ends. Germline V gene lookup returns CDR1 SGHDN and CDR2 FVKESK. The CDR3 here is CASSQVGVTDTQYF. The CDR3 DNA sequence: TGTGCCAGCAGCCAAGTCGGGGTCACAGATACGCAGTATTTT.

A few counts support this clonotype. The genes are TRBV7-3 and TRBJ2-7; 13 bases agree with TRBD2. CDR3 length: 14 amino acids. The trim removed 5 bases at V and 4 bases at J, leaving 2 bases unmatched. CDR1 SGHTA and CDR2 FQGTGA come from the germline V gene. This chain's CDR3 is CASSPTSGGYEQYF. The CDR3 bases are TGTGCCAGCAGCCCGACTAGCGGGGGGTACGAGCAGTACTTC.

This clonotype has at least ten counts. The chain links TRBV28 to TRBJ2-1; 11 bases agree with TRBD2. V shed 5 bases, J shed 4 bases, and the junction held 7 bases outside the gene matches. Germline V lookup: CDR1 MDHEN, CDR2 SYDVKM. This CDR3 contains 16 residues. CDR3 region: CASSVGSSGGYNEQFF. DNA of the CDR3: TGTGCCAGCAGTGTAGGTTCTAGCGGGGGGTACAATGAGCAGTTCTTC.

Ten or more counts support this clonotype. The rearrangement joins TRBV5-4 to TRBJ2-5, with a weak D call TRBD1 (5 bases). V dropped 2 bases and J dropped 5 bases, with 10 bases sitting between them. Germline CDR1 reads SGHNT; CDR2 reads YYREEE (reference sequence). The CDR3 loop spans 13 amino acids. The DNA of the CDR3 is TGTGCCAGCAGCTTCGGGCAGGGCGAGACCCAGTACTTC. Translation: CASSFGQGETQYF.

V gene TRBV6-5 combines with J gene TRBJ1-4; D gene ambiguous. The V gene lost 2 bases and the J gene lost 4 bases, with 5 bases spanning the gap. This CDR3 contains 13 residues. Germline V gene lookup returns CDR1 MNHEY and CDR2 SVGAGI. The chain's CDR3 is CASSYTRNEKLFF. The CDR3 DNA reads TGTGCCAGCAGTTACACCCGTAATGAAAAACTGTTTTTT.

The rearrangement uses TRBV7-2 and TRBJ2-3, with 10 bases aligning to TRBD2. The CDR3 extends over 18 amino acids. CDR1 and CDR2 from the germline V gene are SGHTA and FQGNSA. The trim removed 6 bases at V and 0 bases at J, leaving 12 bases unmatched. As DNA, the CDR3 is TGTGCCAGCAGTTTTACTAGCGGGGTTACGACTAGCACAGATACGCAGTATTTT. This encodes CASSFTSGVTTSTDTQYF.

The CDR3 region is CASSRGPQETQYF. CDR3 nucleotides: TGTGCCAGTAGTCGGGGGCCCCAAGAGACCCAGTACTTC. V gene TRBV7-2 combines with J gene TRBJ2-5; D may be TRBD1 or TRBD2 (6 bases each). V lost 9 bases to trimming and J lost 1 base, with 12 bases between them. The V gene's germline CDR1 is SGHTA and CDR2 FQGNSA. CDR3 length: 13 residues. The full variable domain, completed using reference TRBV7-2 and TRBJ2-5, is GAGVSQSPSNKVTEKGKDVELRCDPISGHTALYWYRQSLGQGLEFLIYFQGNSAPDKSGLPSDRFSAERTGGSVSTLTIQRTQQEDSAVYLCASSRGPQETQYFGPGTRLLVL.

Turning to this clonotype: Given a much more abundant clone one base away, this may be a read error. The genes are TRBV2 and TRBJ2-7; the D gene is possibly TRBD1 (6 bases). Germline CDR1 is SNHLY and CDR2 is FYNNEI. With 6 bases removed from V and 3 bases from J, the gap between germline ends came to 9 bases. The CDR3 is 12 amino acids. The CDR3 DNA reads TGTGCCAGCAGGGACAGATTCTACGAGCAGTACTTC. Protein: CASRDRFYEQYF.

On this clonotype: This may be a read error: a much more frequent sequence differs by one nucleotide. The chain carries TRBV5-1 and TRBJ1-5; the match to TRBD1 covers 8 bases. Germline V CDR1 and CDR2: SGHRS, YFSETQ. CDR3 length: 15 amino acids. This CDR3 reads CASSSGGEGIQLQHF. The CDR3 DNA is TGCGCCAGCAGCTCAGGGGGCGAGGGGATTCAGCTCCAGCATTTT.

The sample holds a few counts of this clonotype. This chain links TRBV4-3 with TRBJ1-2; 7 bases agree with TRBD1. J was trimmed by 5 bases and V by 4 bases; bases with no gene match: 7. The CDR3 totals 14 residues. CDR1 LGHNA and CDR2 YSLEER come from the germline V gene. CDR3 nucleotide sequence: TGCGCCAGCAGCCCGGACAGGAGGATTTATGGCTACACCTTC. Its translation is CASSPDRRIYGYTF.

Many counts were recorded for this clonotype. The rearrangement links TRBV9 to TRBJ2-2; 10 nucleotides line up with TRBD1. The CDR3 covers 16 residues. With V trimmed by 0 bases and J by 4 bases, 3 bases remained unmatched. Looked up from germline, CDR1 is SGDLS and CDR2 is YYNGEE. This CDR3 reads CASSVDDRGLTGELFF. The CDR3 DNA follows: TGTGCCAGCAGCGTAGACGACAGGGGGCTCACCGGGGAGCTGTTTTTT.